These 24 T cell receptor beta chains were all obtained from the same sample, sequenced in a study of control samples from healthy donors and cancer patients. Assay: immunoSEQ multiplex PCR; the TCRdb copy retains only in-frame clones and omits some. The sample includes approximately 110,000 clones, just over 90% of them seen just once. The specimen sequenced was blood. All receptors derive from a human donor in good health. The donor label of this sample is uncertain.

This chain's CDR3 is CASSPRPEETQYF. The CDR3 DNA sequence: TGTGCCAGCAGCCCCCGACCGGAAGAGACCCAGTACTTC. The chain combines TRBV9 with TRBJ2-5; D not certain. Germline V gene data show CDR1 as SGDLS and CDR2 as YYNGEE. Trimming removed 4 bases from V and 3 bases from J, with 10 bases in between. The CDR3 runs to 13 residues.

The rearrangement links TRBV19 to TRBJ2-3; D not certain. This CDR3 has 11 amino acids. The V gene's germline CDR1 is LNHDA and CDR2 SQIVND (reference sequence). V lost 8 bases and J lost 6, with 9 bases in between. Here the CDR3 DNA reads TGTGCCAGTGGTAGGCGGGATACGCAGTATTTT. Its translation: CASGRRDTQYF.

This chain uses TRBV2 with TRBJ1-3; D is ambiguous. The CDR3 runs 14 residues. The germline V gene has CDR1 SNHLY and CDR2 FYNNEI. V dropped 4 bases and J dropped 1 base, with 8 bases sitting between them. CDR3 sequence (DNA): TGTGCCAGCAGTGTAGGAGGGTCTGGAAACACCATATATTTT. Amino acid sequence: CASSVGGSGNTIYF.

The chain links TRBV5-1 to TRBJ2-1; D remains unclear. V was shortened by 0 bases and J by 0 bases, with 16 bases between the two germline ends. The CDR3 is 18 residues long. Germline V CDR1 and CDR2: SGHRS, YFSETQ. The DNA for the CDR3 is TGCGCCAGCAGCTTGGTTGGTTCGGATCTCGTCTCCTACAATGAGCAGTTCTTC. This translates into CASSLVGSDLVSYNEQFF.

The chain has TRBV6-6 and TRBJ1-1, with a tentative D call TRBD1 (5 bases). The V gene lost 6 bases and the J gene lost 0 bases, with 14 bases spanning the gap. Germline CDR1 and CDR2: MNHNY and SVGAGI (reference sequence). The CDR3 is 15 residues long. The CDR3 DNA is TGTGCCAGCAGAGATAGGGACGGGTTGAACACTGAAGCTTTCTTT. Encoded protein: CASRDRDGLNTEAFF.

V and J are TRBV18 and TRBJ1-6; D unclear. Germline-derived CDR1 and CDR2 are KGHSH and LQKENI. Trimming pared 4 bases from V and 6 bases from J, leaving 16 bases between. This CDR3 is built from 16 residues. As DNA, the CDR3 is TGTGCCAGCTCACTCAGTCCAGGATCGGGTAATTCACCCCTCCACTTT. This sequence encodes CASSLSPGSGNSPLHF.

The genes are TRBV10-3 and TRBJ1-5; TRBD1 might be the D (5 bases). The CDR3 covers 15 residues. The V end lost 3 bases, the J end lost 4 bases, and 13 bases lay between the germline ends. CDR1 and CDR2 from the germline V gene are ENHRY and SYGVKD. DNA for the CDR3: TGTGCCATCAGTGAATCGGGGCCTCGAAATCAGCCCCAGCATTTT. Translation: CAISESGPRNQPQHF.

The V gene is TRBV28, the J gene TRBJ2-7; possible D gene TRBD1, 6 bases. The germline CDR1 and CDR2 sequences are MDHEN and SYDVKM. CDR3 size: 14 residues. V was pared by 6 bases and J by 2 bases, with 14 bases between. CDR3 DNA: TGTGCCAGCAGGCTTGGACAGAGGCCCTACGAGCAGTACTTC. It yields the protein CASRLGQRPYEQYF.

The rearrangement joins TRBV5-1 to TRBJ1-1; D gene ambiguous. The CDR3 extends over 12 amino acids. V was shortened by 0 bases and J by 11 bases, with 11 bases between the two germline ends. Germline CDR1 and CDR2: SGHRS and YFSETQ. In nucleotides, the CDR3 is TGCGCCAGCAGCTTGGGAGATGAAGGGGCTTTCTTT. It codes for CASSLGDEGAFF.

The gene calls are TRBV30 and TRBJ1-1; D is ambiguous. The germline V gene encodes CDR1 GTSNPN and CDR2 SVGIG (reference sequence). The CDR3 is made up of 14 amino acids. Trimming pared 4 bases from V and 1 base from J, leaving 13 bases between. CDR3 DNA sequence: TGTGCCTGGAACGGGGAGGGCTGGAACACTGAAGCTTTCTTT. It specifies CAWNGEGWNTEAFF.

The chain joins TRBV27 to TRBJ1-1; 8 nucleotides agree with TRBD1. This CDR3 is built from 15 residues. The germline gives CDR1 MNHEY, CDR2 SMNVEV (reference sequence). V shed 3 bases and J 5 bases; nucleotides not matched to a gene: 8. The CDR3 DNA follows: TGTGCCAGCAGTTTTACTCAGGGGGCGTGGACTGAAGCTTTCTTT. Translated, it gives CASSFTQGAWTEAFF.

The chain employs TRBV19 and TRBJ2-6, with 9 bases matching TRBD2. The CDR3 contains 20 residues. Trimming took 0 bases from V and 0 from J; bases not matched to a gene: 9. In germline, CDR1 is LNHDA, CDR2 SQIVND (reference sequence). CDR3 region: CASSIEGFAGGASGANVLTF. Written as DNA, the CDR3 is TGTGCCAGTAGTATAGAGGGTTTTGCGGGGGGGGCCTCTGGGGCCAACGTCCTGACTTTC.

This sequence joins TRBV28 and TRBJ1-6; D might be TRBD1 (6 bases). Trimming cost V 2 bases and J 7 bases, with 9 bases left between them. This CDR3 comprises 14 residues. CDR1 is MDHEN, CDR2 SYDVKM, per germline. CDR3 in amino acids: CASSLRGMNSPLHF. The CDR3 DNA reads TGTGCCAGCAGTTTAAGGGGGATGAATTCACCCCTCCACTTT.

The chain combines TRBV7-8 with TRBJ1-5, with 10 bases fitting TRBD1. The CDR3 runs to 16 residues. The V segment lost 1 base and the J segment 4 bases; nucleotides outside the gene matches: 4. Germline assignment: CDR1 SGHVS and CDR2 FQNEAQ. The CDR3 reads CASSLGRTGGNQPQHF. In DNA, the CDR3 is TGTGCCAGCAGCTTAGGGAGGACAGGGGGTAATCAGCCCCAGCATTTT.

The chain is built from TRBV6-5 and TRBJ1-5; D call uncertain. The CDR3 sequence is 15 residues long. Germline assignment: CDR1 MNHEY and CDR2 SVGAGI. V lost 0 bases, J lost 1 base, and 7 bases lay in between. The CDR3 sequence is CASSYSSGSNQPQHF. CDR3 in DNA: TGTGCCAGCAGTTACTCCTCCGGAAGCAATCAGCCCCAGCATTTT.

DNA for the CDR3: TGTGCCAGCAGTTTGGGGGGATCACGGCCTGAAGCTTTCTTT. It translates to CASSLGGSRPEAFF. J is TRBJ1-1 and V is TRBV28, with a tentative D call TRBD1 (5 bases). V was shortened by 3 bases and J by 6 bases, with 14 bases between the two germline ends. The germline CDR1 and CDR2 sequences are MDHEN and SYDVKM. The CDR3 runs 14 residues.

This rearrangement joins TRBV10-3 to TRBJ2-7; the D gene is possibly TRBD1 (6 bases). CDR3 length: 17 residues. Germline V gene lookup returns CDR1 ENHRY and CDR2 SYGVKD. Trimming cost V 4 bases and J 1 base, with 20 bases left between them. CDR3 protein: CAISGDQPGTPSYEQYV. The CDR3, as DNA: TGTGCCATCAGTGGAGACCAGCCCGGGACACCTTCCTACGAGCAGTACGTC.

The rearrangement joins TRBV6-5 to TRBJ2-7, with D uncertain. CDR3 length equals 14 residues. Germline CDR1 and CDR2: MNHEY and SVGAGI. With 6 bases removed from V and 0 bases from J, the gap between germline ends came to 12 bases. The CDR3 sequence: CASSRDTISYEQYF. The CDR3 DNA is TGTGCCAGCAGCCGCGACACGATCTCCTACGAGCAGTACTTC.

The chain combines TRBV19 with TRBJ1-1, with a weak D call TRBD1 (6 bases). V was cut by 2 bases and J by 5 bases, with 9 bases left in between. Germline assignment: CDR1 LNHDA and CDR2 SQIVND (reference sequence). The CDR3 loop spans 13 amino acids. The DNA for the CDR3 is TGTGCCAGTAGTATATTCCAGGGGACTGAAGCTTTCTTT. It yields the protein CASSIFQGTEAFF. Variable domain in full (rest from reference TRBV19 and TRBJ1-1): DGGITQSPKYLFRKEGQNVTLSCEQNLNHDAMYWYRQDPGQGLRLIYYSQIVNDFQKGDIAEGYSVSREKKESFPLTVTSAQKNPTAFYLCASSIFQGTEAFFGQGTRLTVV.

The rearrangement links TRBV7-2 to TRBJ1-4, with 7 positions matching TRBD1. Germline-derived CDR1 and CDR2 are SGHTA and FQGNSA. Trimming removed 5 bases from V and 4 bases from J; junction bases left unmatched: 7. There are 15 residues in the CDR3. Here the CDR3 DNA reads TGTGCCAGCAGCCCACACAGGGGTTATAATGAAAAACTGTTTTTT. This gives the protein CASSPHRGYNEKLFF.

This sequence joins TRBV2 and TRBJ2-3; D unresolved. The germline V gene has CDR1 SNHLY and CDR2 FYNNEI. The CDR3 covers 13 residues. V was clipped by 8 bases and J by 6 bases, with 15 bases between them. The CDR3 is CASSRREGDTQYF. DNA for the CDR3: TGTGCCAGCTCGAGAAGGGAAGGGGATACGCAGTATTTT.

The chain combines TRBV6-2 or TRBV6-3 with TRBJ2-4; 7 nucleotides agree with TRBD1. Trimming at V came to 2 bases and at J to 0 bases, leaving 7 bases not matched to a gene. The CDR3 is 17 amino acids. Germline assignment: CDR1 MNHEY and CDR2 SVGEGT. The CDR3 spells CASSYGTVSLAKNIQYF. The CDR3 bases are TGTGCCAGCAGTTACGGGACAGTTAGTTTAGCCAAAAACATTCAGTACTTC.

The V call is TRBV2, the J call TRBJ1-5, with 9 bases identical to TRBD1. The junction had 10 bases not matched to a gene; V was cut back by 4 bases and J by 9 bases. The germline CDR1 and CDR2 sequences are SNHLY and FYNNEI. This CDR3 is 15 amino acids long. The CDR3 reads CASSGPTGGSGPQHF. CDR3 bases: TGTGCCAGCAGTGGGCCGACAGGGGGGAGCGGGCCCCAGCATTTT.

This sequence joins TRBV9 and TRBJ1-1; D gene unclear. CDR1 and CDR2 from the germline V gene are SGDLS and YYNGEE. Trimming removed 0 bases at V and 1 base at J, with 7 bases between. The CDR3 runs 14 residues. CDR3 in amino acids: CASSVVLENTEAFF. The CDR3 nucleotides are TGTGCCAGCAGCGTAGTGTTAGAGAACACTGAAGCTTTCTTT.